What follows are 8 T cell receptor beta chains derived from one specimen sequenced in a study of Ad26.COV2.S vaccination and SARS-CoV-2 variants (dated by TCRdb to about 2021). The library was generated by the immunoSEQ multiplex PCR assay. In its TCRdb copy, this immuneACCESS table keeps in-frame sequences only and misses some clones. Where compared with another copy, unresolved V genes explain less than half of these, and the others have no known cause. In all, the sample holds about 350,000 clones, and around 83% of those were seen once. The top ten constitute 3% to 4% of the sample. Sample treatment or condition, as interpreted from the label and publication: some 19 received Ad26.COV2.S at low or high dose, single or two shots; about 5 received placebo; per-sample allocation not given. Repertoires of vaccine and placebo recipients were sequenced from samples taken on day 63 after the first injection.

The sequenced sample was peripheral blood, obtained in a trial of Ad26.COV2.S vaccine versus placebo. The receptors derive from a person aged 18 to 59 who received the Ad26.COV2.S COVID-19 vaccine or a placebo.

The chain carries TRBV18 and TRBJ1-1; 7 nucleotides match TRBD1. Germline CDR1 is KGHSH and CDR2 is LQKENI. Trimming at V came to 5 bases and at J to 4 bases, leaving 10 bases not matched to a gene. The CDR3 consists of 15 residues. The CDR3 protein is CASSVGTAFSTEAFF. The CDR3 coding sequence is TGTGCCAGCTCAGTCGGGACAGCCTTTAGCACTGAAGCTTTCTTT.

V is TRBV6-5 and J is TRBJ2-5, with a tentative D call TRBD1 (6 bases). Germline lookup yields CDR1 MNHEY and CDR2 SVGAGI. The CDR3 consists of 15 residues. The V gene lost 0 bases and the J gene lost 2 bases, with 10 bases spanning the gap. DNA of the CDR3: TGTGCCAGCAGTTACTCGGTCGGACAGCAAGAGACCCAGTACTTC. Its translation: CASSYSVGQQETQYF.

Concerning this clone: Other nucleotide sequences in the sample specify the same CDR3. This chain connects TRBV18 to TRBJ1-1; tentative D call: TRBD1 (5 bases). V lost 2 bases and J lost 4, with 11 bases in between. The length of the CDR3 is 14 residues. Germline V gives CDR1 KGHSH, CDR2 LQKENI. The CDR3 nucleotides read TGTGCCAGCTCACCAAGGGGACGAGGCACTGAAGCTTTCTTT. Translated: CASSPRGRGTEAFF.

The chain couples TRBV12-3 or TRBV12-4 to TRBJ1-2, with a tentative D call TRBD1 (5 bases). Trimming stripped 8 bases from V and 2 bases from J, with 9 bases between. The CDR3 extends over 12 amino acids. The CDR3 here is CASSTVNYGYTF. In DNA, the CDR3 is TGTGCCAGCTCGACAGTAAACTATGGCTACACCTTC.

The V call is TRBV6-5, the J call TRBJ1-5; 7 positions match TRBD1. This CDR3 is built from 15 residues. Germline V gene data show CDR1 as MNHEY and CDR2 as SVGAGI. V gave up 4 bases and J gave up 2 bases; unmatched junction bases: 5. In nucleotides, the CDR3 is TGTGCCAGCAGTTCGCACAGGGGTGGCAATCAGCCCCAGCATTTT. Translated: CASSSHRGGNQPQHF.

To note about this clone: A much more abundant neighbour one base away suggests this may be a read error. The chain uses TRBV7-9 and TRBJ2-7; the D gene is possibly TRBD1 (5 bases). Trimming left V 4 bases short and J 2 bases short, with 9 bases between. The germline V gene has CDR1 SEHNR and CDR2 FQNEAQ (reference sequence). The CDR3 has 13 amino acids. CDR3 protein: CASSSKGTYEQYF. In DNA form, the CDR3 reads TGTGCCAGCAGCTCCAAGGGGACCTACGAGCAGTACTTC.

Concerning this clone itself: The sample has other DNA sequences that encode this CDR3 too. V gene TRBV27 combines with J gene TRBJ1-1; D is ambiguous. The CDR3 has 13 residues. Trimming removed 3 bases from V and 2 bases from J, with 7 bases in between. Germline V lookup: CDR1 MNHEY, CDR2 SMNVEV (reference sequence). CDR3 in amino acids: CASSLVGNTEAFF. CDR3 coding DNA: TGTGCCAGCAGTTTGGTGGGAAACACTGAAGCTTTCTTT.

The rearrangement uses TRBV18 and TRBJ1-1; the D gene is possibly TRBD1 (5 bases). Germline V gives CDR1 KGHSH, CDR2 LQKENI. Trimming pared 6 bases from V and 5 bases from J, leaving 16 bases between. The CDR3 runs to 14 residues. CDR3: CASSPGPRGTEAFF. CDR3 sequence (DNA): TGTGCCAGCTCCCCGGGGCCTCGAGGGACTGAAGCTTTCTTT.